This is a list of T cell receptor beta chains from one sample in a study of blood T cell repertoires in COVID-19. Produced via immunoSEQ multiplex PCR; TCRdb's table is partial and in-frame only. The sample lists just over 150,000 clones, around 87% occurring once. Material: peripheral blood. These receptors came from a woman aged 40 to 49 with acute or convalescent COVID-19. Each CDR3 is given with its conserved first and last residue. The D gene is left open where the match is weak.

CDR3: CASSFSVTEAFF
D: .
V: TRBV6-2/TRBV6-3
J: TRBJ1-1

CDR3: CASSMTSGGRGKQYF
D: TRBD2
V: TRBV11-2
J: TRBJ2-3

CDR3: CASSLLSGTGELFF
D: .
V: TRBV27
J: TRBJ2-2

CDR3: CAISSGQNTGELFF
D: .
V: TRBV10-3
J: TRBJ2-2

CDR3: CATESAGFLYSYEQYF
D: .
V: TRBV28
J: TRBJ2-7

CDR3: CASRVSGVTTQNYGYTF
D: .
V: TRBV25-1
J: TRBJ1-2

CDR3: CASSVEGGTTYEQYF
D: .
V: TRBV9
J: TRBJ2-7

CDR3: CASSATGAGDVSPLHF
D: .
V: TRBV7-9
J: TRBJ1-6

CDR3: CASSVGSTGPRYNEQFF
D: TRBD1
V: TRBV9
J: TRBJ2-1

CDR3: CASSDRTGGGQANEKLFF
D: TRBD1
V: TRBV9
J: TRBJ1-4

CDR3: CASSYSREQYF
D: .
V: TRBV6-2/TRBV6-3
J: TRBJ2-7

CDR3: CASSQDRRAGGSNEQFF
D: TRBD2
V: TRBV4-1
J: TRBJ2-1

CDR3: CASSVSGTGGVGNTIYF
D: TRBD1
V: TRBV9
J: TRBJ1-3

CDR3: CASSISGLAGGFNEQYF
D: TRBD2
V: TRBV19
J: TRBJ2-7

CDR3: CASRPRLAGGTDTQYF
D: TRBD2
V: TRBV28
J: TRBJ2-3

CDR3: CASSINGRAIQTQYF
D: TRBD2
V: TRBV19
J: TRBJ2-5

CDR3: CASRDGTLGAFF
D: .
V: TRBV28
J: TRBJ1-1

CDR3: CASSSPGFETQYF
D: .
V: TRBV19
J: TRBJ2-5

CDR3: CASSYSFQGIRETQYF
D: .
V: TRBV6-5
J: TRBJ2-5

CDR3: CASSPGLADFYEQFF
D: TRBD2
V: TRBV5-1
J: TRBJ2-1

CDR3: CASSQTGPSYNEQFF
D: TRBD1
V: TRBV7-8
J: TRBJ2-1

CDR3: CASSIGRTGIHQPQHF
D: TRBD1
V: TRBV19
J: TRBJ1-5

CDR3: CASTRTGTPQETQYF
D: .
V: TRBV7-9
J: TRBJ2-5

CDR3: CASSTRQPNTEAFF
D: .
V: TRBV11-3
J: TRBJ1-1

CDR3: CASRNSGKRSYEQYF
D: TRBD2
V: TRBV27
J: TRBJ2-7

CDR3: CAWSVGTSGISSYNEQFF
D: TRBD2
V: TRBV30
J: TRBJ2-1

CDR3: CASSSVNTEAFF
D: .
V: TRBV12-3/TRBV12-4
J: TRBJ1-1

CDR3: CASSEAQASSGNTIYF
D: .
V: TRBV2
J: TRBJ1-3

CDR3: CASGLGEYEQYF
D: .
V: TRBV12-5
J: TRBJ2-7

CDR3: CASSLKSHEQFF
D: .
V: TRBV5-1
J: TRBJ2-1

CDR3: CASRIRGNINVGNYGYTF
D: TRBD1
V: TRBV27
J: TRBJ1-2

CDR3: CASSSETRQGAYLNYGYTF
D: TRBD1
V: TRBV5-1
J: TRBJ1-2

CDR3: CASSLAGQGNQPQHF
D: TRBD1
V: TRBV7-9
J: TRBJ1-5

CDR3: CASSYGELFF
D: .
V: TRBV7-9
J: TRBJ2-2

CDR3: CASSYRGQGLEQYF
D: TRBD1
V: TRBV6-5
J: TRBJ2-7

CDR3: CASSIERGLMNTEAFF
D: TRBD1
V: TRBV5-1
J: TRBJ1-1

CDR3: CASSLREGRDEQFF
D: TRBD2
V: TRBV27
J: TRBJ2-1

CDR3: CASSTRRQVYTGELFF
D: .
V: TRBV19
J: TRBJ2-2

CDR3: CASSYSGGLLYEQYF
D: TRBD2
V: TRBV7-3
J: TRBJ2-7

CDR3: CANKVGTQNTDTQYF
D: .
V: TRBV2
J: TRBJ2-3

CDR3: CASSYSWGSTDTQYF
D: .
V: TRBV6-5
J: TRBJ2-3

CDR3: CASSSVEVSYNEQFF
D: .
V: TRBV11-1
J: TRBJ2-1